Presented here are 10 T cell receptor beta chains from one specimen sequenced in a study of beta chain features in type 1 diabetes (dated by TCRdb to the late 2010s). What the authors observed across the whole study: In all four CD4+ subsets, TCRB CDR3 length was moderately but significantly shorter in type 1 diabetes patients.

The receptor library was made with the immunoSEQ multiplex PCR assay. The High Capacity cDNA Reverse Transcription Kit was used to reverse transcribe all of the isolated RNA, meaning that expressed TCRB transcripts were what got sequenced. The table comes from immuneACCESS by way of TCRdb, which keeps in-frame sequences with V and J called. Part of the clones is missing from these tables; in studies checked, under half for an unresolved V gene and the rest for unknown reasons. The sample table holds around 140,000 clones, of which roughly an eighth were seen once. The ten most abundant clones make up about 1.3% of the sample. These receptors are not linked to any known antigen. Sequencing was carried out using central memory CD4+ T cells from blood. Every receptor here comes from a man younger than 35 with type 1 diabetes.

The CDR3 coding sequence is TGTGCCAGCAGGCCGGACAGCGGGGCTTTCTTT. Its translation: CASRPDSGAFF. The chain employs TRBV2 and TRBJ1-1; maybe TRBD1 (6 bases). Germline loops: CDR1 SNHLY, CDR2 FYNNEI. Trimming removed 6 bases from V and 11 bases from J, with 13 bases in between. The CDR3 loop spans 11 amino acids.

The gene calls are TRBV6-5 and TRBJ2-7; 8 bases are a match to TRBD1. Germline V gives CDR1 MNHEY, CDR2 SVGAGI. The ends lost 4 bases at V and 5 bases at J; junction bases unmatched: 4. The CDR3 covers 13 residues. CDR3 nucleotide sequence: TGTGCCAGCAGTTCTTGGACAGGGAACGAGCAGTACTTC. Translated, it gives CASSSWTGNEQYF.

A few counts support this clone. CDR3 DNA: TGTGCCAGCAGCCAAGTCGGGGGGAGAAAACTGTTTTTT. It encodes CASSQVGGRKLFF. The chain links TRBV14 to TRBJ1-4; tentative D call: TRBD1 (5 bases). Germline CDR1 is SGHDN and CDR2 is FVKESK. CDR3 length: 13 residues. V lost 1 base and J 10 bases, leaving 10 bases between the germline ends.

The chain links TRBV29-1 to TRBJ1-2; a weak D match, TRBD1 (6 bases). V was cut by 3 bases and J by 3 bases, with 8 bases left in between. Germline V lookup: CDR1 SQVTM, CDR2 ANQGSEA. The CDR3 spans 12 residues. The CDR3 DNA is TGCAGCGTTGACAGGGGAGACTATGGCTACACCTTC. It is translated as CSVDRGDYGYTF.

This clone came up a few times. This chain joins TRBV11-2 and TRBJ1-2; D remains ambiguous. The CDR3 runs 14 residues. V was pared by 5 bases and J by 3 bases, with 13 bases between. Germline CDR1 reads SGHAT; CDR2 reads FQNNGV. The CDR3 DNA follows: TGTGCCAGCAGCCTCCCCGGGATCTACTATGGCTACACCTTC. This gives the protein CASSLPGIYYGYTF.

The sample holds a few counts of this clone. This sequence joins TRBV29-1 and TRBJ1-4; D remains unclear. Germline CDR1 SQVTM, CDR2 ANQGSEA. This CDR3 is 12 amino acids long. Trimming shortened V by 4 bases and J by 6 bases, and 9 bases separated the two germline ends. CDR3 sequence (DNA): TGCAGCGTTGTCGGCGTCTATGAAAAACTGTTTTTT. This codes for CSVVGVYEKLFF.

The rearrangement links TRBV5-1 to TRBJ2-3; 11 nucleotides align to TRBD2. CDR1 and CDR2 from the germline V gene are SGHRS and YFSETQ. This CDR3 region has 14 residues. Germline trimming cut 3 bases from V and 4 bases from J; bases unmatched to any gene: 1. CDR3: CASSSGLAADTQYF. CDR3 in DNA: TGCGCCAGCAGCTCGGGACTAGCGGCAGATACGCAGTATTTT.

Of note for this clone: One end of the junction does not line up with germline, which may come from a read error. The rearrangement joins TRBV28 to TRBJ2-7; tentatively, D is TRBD1 (6 bases). Per germline, CDR1 MDHEN and CDR2 SYDVKM. The CDR3 spans 13 residues. The CDR3 loop is CASSLGLQGHCTF. DNA of the CDR3: TGTGCCAGCAGTTTGGGGCTACAGGGTCACTGCACCTTC.

As to this clone: Other DNA sequences in this specimen translate into the identical CDR3. The chain joins TRBV29-1 to TRBJ2-7; 11 nucleotides line up with TRBD1. V lost 6 bases to trimming and J lost 2 bases; unmatched junction nucleotides: 6. CDR1 is SQVTM, CDR2 ANQGSEA, per germline. This CDR3 region has 14 residues. The CDR3: CSVLLGQGAYEQYF. The DNA of the CDR3 is TGCAGCGTGCTACTGGGACAGGGGGCCTACGAGCAGTACTTC.

Many counts were recorded for this clone. The chain links TRBV29-1 to TRBJ2-5; D remains ambiguous. The CDR3 runs 13 residues. The germline V gene has CDR1 SQVTM and CDR2 ANQGSEA. Trimming removed 4 bases at V and 5 bases at J, with 14 bases between. CDR3 sequence (DNA): TGCAGCGTTGGATTTTCAGAGGCGGAGACCCAGTACTTC. It is translated as CSVGFSEAETQYF.